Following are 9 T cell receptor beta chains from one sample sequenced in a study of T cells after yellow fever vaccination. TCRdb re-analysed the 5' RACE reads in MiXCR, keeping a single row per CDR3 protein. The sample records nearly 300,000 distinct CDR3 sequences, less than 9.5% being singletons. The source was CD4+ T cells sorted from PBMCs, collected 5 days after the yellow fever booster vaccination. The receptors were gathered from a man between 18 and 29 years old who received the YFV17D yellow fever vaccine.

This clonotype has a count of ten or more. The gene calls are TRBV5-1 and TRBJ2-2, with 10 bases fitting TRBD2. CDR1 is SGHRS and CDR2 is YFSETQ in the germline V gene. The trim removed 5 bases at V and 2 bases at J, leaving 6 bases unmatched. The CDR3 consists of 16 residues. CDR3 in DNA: TGCGCCAGCAGTCTGCTAGCGGGGGCCAACACCGGGGAGCTGTTTTTT. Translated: CASSLLAGANTGELFF.

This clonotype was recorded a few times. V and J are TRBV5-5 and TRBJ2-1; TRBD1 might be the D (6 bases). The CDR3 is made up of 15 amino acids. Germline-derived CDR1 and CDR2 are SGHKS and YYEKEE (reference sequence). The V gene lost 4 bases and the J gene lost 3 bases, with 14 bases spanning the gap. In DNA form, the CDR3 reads TGTGCCAGCAGCGCCTGGCAGGGGCTCTACAATGAGCAGTTCTTC. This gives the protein CASSAWQGLYNEQFF.

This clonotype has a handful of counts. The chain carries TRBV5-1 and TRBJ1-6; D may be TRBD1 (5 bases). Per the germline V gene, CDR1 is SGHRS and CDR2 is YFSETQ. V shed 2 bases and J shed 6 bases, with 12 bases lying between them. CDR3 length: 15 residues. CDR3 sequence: CASSLGEASNSPLHF. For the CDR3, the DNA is TGCGCCAGCAGCTTAGGGGAGGCTAGTAATTCACCCCTCCACTTT.

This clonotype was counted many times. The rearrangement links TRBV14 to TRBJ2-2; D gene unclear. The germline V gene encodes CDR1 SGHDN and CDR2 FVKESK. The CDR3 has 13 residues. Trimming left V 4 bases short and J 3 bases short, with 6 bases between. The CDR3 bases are TGTGCCAGCAGCCCTCAGTACACCGGGGAGCTGTTTTTT. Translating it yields CASSPQYTGELFF.

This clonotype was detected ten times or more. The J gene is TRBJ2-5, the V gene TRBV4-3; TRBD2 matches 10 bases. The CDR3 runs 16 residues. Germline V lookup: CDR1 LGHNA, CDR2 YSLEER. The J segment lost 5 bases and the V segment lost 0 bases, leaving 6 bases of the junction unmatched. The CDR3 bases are TGCGCCAGCAGCCAAGATCCTAGCGGGGGATGGGAGACCCAGTACTTC. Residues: CASSQDPSGGWETQYF.

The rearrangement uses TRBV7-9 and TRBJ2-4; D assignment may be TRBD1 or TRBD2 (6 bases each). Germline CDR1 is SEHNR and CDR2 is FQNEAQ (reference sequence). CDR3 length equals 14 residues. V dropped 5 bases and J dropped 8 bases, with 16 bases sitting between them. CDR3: CASSPPSRGDIQYF. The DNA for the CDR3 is TGTGCCAGCAGCCCCCCCAGTAGGGGGGACATTCAGTACTTC.

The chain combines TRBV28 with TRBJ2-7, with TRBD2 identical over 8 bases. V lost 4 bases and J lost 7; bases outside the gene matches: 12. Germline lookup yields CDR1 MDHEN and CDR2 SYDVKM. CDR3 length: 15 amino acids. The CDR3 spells CASSSPGGVPGEQYV. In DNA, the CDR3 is TGTGCCAGCAGTTCCCCCGGGGGGGTGCCGGGAGAGCAGTACGTC.

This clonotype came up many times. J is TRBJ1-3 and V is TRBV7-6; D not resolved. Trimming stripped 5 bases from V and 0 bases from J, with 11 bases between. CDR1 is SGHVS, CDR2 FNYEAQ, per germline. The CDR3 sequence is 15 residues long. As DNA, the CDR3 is TGTGCCAGCAGCCTCAGTACTGTCTCTGGAAACACCATATATTTT. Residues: CASSLSTVSGNTIYF.

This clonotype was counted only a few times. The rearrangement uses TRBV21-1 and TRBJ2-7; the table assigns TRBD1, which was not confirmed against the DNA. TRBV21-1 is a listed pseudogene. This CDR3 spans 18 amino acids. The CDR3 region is CASSARFGSGLASYEQYV. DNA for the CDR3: TGTGCCAGCAGCGCCAGGTTCGGATCGGGATTGGCCTCCTACGAGCAGTACGTC.